Listed here is a single T cell receptor beta chain. Antigen unknown. This entry comes from a study of cytotoxic CD8 clonotypes in ibrutinib-treated CLL. Study context: Responses comprised around 24 partial and 2 complete; at median roughly 66 months, around 15 remained remitted and some 12 progressed. Across samples, productive templates numbered about 240,000 and productive rearrangements reached approximately 94,000 on average. Study-level results: At ibrutinib response, clonality increased, and at progression it declined back toward baseline. Clonality at baseline surpassed age-matched healthy donors and tracked circulating CD8+ T-cell counts.

TCRdb's table, derived via immunoSEQ multiplex PCR, lists solely in-frame clones and lacks some. The sample includes 80,000 to 95,000 clones, around 79% seen only once; the top ten take approximately 5%. The CDR3 totals 11 residues. Trimming took 1 base from V and 7 from J, leaving 8 bases between them. Germline V gives CDR1 DFQATT, CDR2 SNEGSKA (reference sequence). The TCR sequence derives from a human donor with chronic lymphocytic leukemia. V usage is TRBV20-1 and J usage is TRBJ2-7; D is unclear. Sequenced here: PBMCs, sampled after 12 months of ibrutinib treatment. CDR3 sequence: CSARGRREQYF. The DNA for the CDR3 is TGCAGTGCTAGAGGCCGTCGGGAGCAGTACTTC.